The entry that follows covers one TCR beta chain sequence. A single base separates this from a much larger clone, so it may be a read error. This entry comes from a study of T-cell reconstitution after alpha-beta-depleted transplantation in children. During its preparation, the TCRbeta library received unique molecular identifiers. Each CDR3 protein is one row after TCRdb ran MiXCR on the PCR reads. The table lists some 180,000 distinct CDR3 sequences, roughly 7% of them singletons. This sequence was found in a boy aged 2 to 10 with acute lymphoblastic leukemia, due to receive a stem cell transplant. Sample: PBMCs, taken before TCRalphabeta/CD19-depleted stem cell transplant.

The CDR3 nucleotides are TGTGCCAGAAGCTTATATACGTCAGGCGGTCAGCCCCAGCATTTT. Translated, it gives CARSLYTSGGQPQHF. The V call is TRBV5-5, the J call TRBJ1-5; D remains ambiguous. Germline V lookup: CDR1 SGHKS, CDR2 YYEKEE (reference sequence). The CDR3 has 15 residues.